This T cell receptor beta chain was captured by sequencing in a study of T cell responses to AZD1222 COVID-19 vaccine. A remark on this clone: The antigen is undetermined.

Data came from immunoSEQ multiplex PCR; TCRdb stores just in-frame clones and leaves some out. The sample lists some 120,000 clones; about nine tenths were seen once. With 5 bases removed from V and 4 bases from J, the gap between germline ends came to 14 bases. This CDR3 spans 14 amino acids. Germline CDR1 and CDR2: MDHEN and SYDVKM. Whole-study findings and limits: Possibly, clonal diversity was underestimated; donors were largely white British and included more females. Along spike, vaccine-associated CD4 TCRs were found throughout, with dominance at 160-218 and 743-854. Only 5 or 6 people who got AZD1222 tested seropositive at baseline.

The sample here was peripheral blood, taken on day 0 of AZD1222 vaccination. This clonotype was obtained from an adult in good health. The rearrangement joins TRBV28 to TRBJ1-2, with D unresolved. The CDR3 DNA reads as TGTGCCAGCAGTGGGGTTGAGCCACTCTATGGCTACACCTTC. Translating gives CASSGVEPLYGYTF.